The 9 T cell receptor beta chains given below trace back to one sample, sequenced in a study of T cells in Graves' hyperthyroidism and ophthalmopathy. There were TCR beta CDR3 regions amplified from RNA transcripts. Initially, a first-round RT-PCR of the TCR CDR3 employed the HTBI primer set. One entry per CDR3 protein results from TCRdb running MiXCR on the multiplex PCR reads. The sample contains some 690,000 distinct CDR3 sequences, 15% to 20% of which appear only once. The sample was blood. The receptor source for this set is a man aged 45-65 years with Graves' hyperthyroidism.

This clonotype was picked up a small number of times. The rearrangement joins TRBV18 to TRBJ2-1, with TRBD2 identical over 8 bases. This CDR3 comprises 15 residues. Germline values: CDR1 KGHSH, CDR2 LQKENI. The ends lost 5 bases at V and 7 bases at J; junction bases unmatched: 10. The DNA for the CDR3 is TGTGCCAGCTCAGCCCCCAGCGGGAGTCAGAATGAGCAGTTCTTC. Translation gives CASSAPSGSQNEQFF.

The V and J genes are TRBV18 and TRBJ2-2; the match to TRBD2 covers 11 bases. The J segment lost 6 bases and the V segment lost 6 bases, leaving 9 bases of the junction unmatched. The CDR3 is 16 residues long. Germline CDR1 and CDR2: KGHSH and LQKENI. In DNA, the CDR3 is TGTGCCAGCTCGCCTCCTCTACTAGCGGGAGCCGGGGAGCTGTTTTTT. Translation gives CASSPPLLAGAGELFF.

This clonotype was counted at least ten times. V is TRBV9 and J is TRBJ2-5; D is unresolved. This CDR3 region has 12 residues. Trimming removed 0 bases at V and 1 base at J, with 1 base between. CDR1 SGDLS and CDR2 YYNGEE come from the germline V gene. The CDR3 bases are TGTGCCAGCAGCGTAGCCCAAGAGACCCAGTACTTC. As protein: CASSVAQETQYF.

This clonotype was seen at least ten times. The V and J genes are TRBV11-2 and TRBJ2-2, with D hard to call. V lost 5 bases and J lost 3, with 1 base in between. The CDR3 has 11 residues. CDR1 SGHAT and CDR2 FQNNGV come from the germline V gene. This CDR3 reads CASSDTGELFF. CDR3 nucleotides: TGTGCCAGCAGCGACACCGGGGAGCTGTTTTTT.

The sample holds many counts of this clonotype. The CDR3, as DNA: TGTGCCAGCAGAGAGGACCCAGCGGGCACCGGGGAGCTGTTTTTT. It is translated as CASREDPAGTGELFF. V usage is TRBV7-3 and J usage is TRBJ2-2; possible D gene TRBD2, 6 bases. Germline CDR1 reads SGHTA; CDR2 reads FQGTGA. Trimming shortened V by 6 bases and J by 4 bases, and 15 bases separated the two germline ends. CDR3 size: 15 residues.

This clonotype was counted at least ten times. The V gene is TRBV28, the J gene TRBJ1-4, with 8 bases fitting TRBD1. This CDR3 is built from 15 residues. The germline V gene has CDR1 MDHEN and CDR2 SYDVKM. Trimming cost V 5 bases and J 0 bases; bases outside gene matches: 2. The CDR3: CASSGQGATNEKLFF. Here the CDR3 DNA reads TGTGCCAGCAGTGGACAGGGCGCAACTAATGAAAAACTGTTTTTT. The full variable domain, with the rest looked up from reference TRBV28 and TRBJ1-4, is DVKVTQSSRYLVKRTGEKVFLECVQDMDHENMFWYRQDPGLGLRLIYFSYDVKMKEKGDIPEGYSVSREKKERFSLILESASTNQTSMYLCASSGQGATNEKLFFGSGTQLSVL.

CDR3: CASTQGVAPSGANVLTF. For the CDR3, the DNA is TGTGCCAGCACACAGGGGGTCGCGCCCTCTGGGGCCAACGTCCTGACTTTC. The gene calls are TRBV27 and TRBJ2-6, with 8 nucleotides matching TRBD1. The trim removed 7 bases at V and 0 bases at J, leaving 8 bases unmatched. The CDR3 totals 17 residues. Germline assignment: CDR1 MNHEY and CDR2 SMNVEV (reference sequence).

The V and J genes are TRBV18 and TRBJ1-1; 7 bases fit TRBD1. The CDR3 is 16 amino acids. The junction had 7 bases not matched to a gene; V was cut back by 2 bases and J by 1 base. In germline, CDR1 is KGHSH, CDR2 LQKENI. As DNA, the CDR3 is TGTGCCAGCTCACCAGCCCGGGACAGTAGGAACACTGAAGCTTTCTTT. Protein: CASSPARDSRNTEAFF.

This clonotype was found many times. The chain couples TRBV2 to TRBJ2-3; D unclear. This CDR3 is 16 amino acids long. The ends were cut back, 4 bases at V and 2 bases at J, with 16 bases in the middle. Looked up from germline, CDR1 is SNHLY and CDR2 is FYNNEI. The CDR3 nucleotides are TGTGCCAGCAGTGCAATAAGTACAGCCAACACAGATACGCAGTATTTT. Its translation: CASSAISTANTDTQYF.